This T cell receptor beta chain was sequenced in a study of blood T cell repertoires in COVID-19. Study at large: PBMCs, B-cell-depleted T cells, or T cells were the source of the cDNA or gDNA that made up the material.

V was clipped by 2 bases and J by 1 base, with 5 bases between them. CDR3 size: 13 residues. The table came from immunoSEQ multiplex PCR; TCRdb's copy has only in-frame clones and leaves some out. The data contain 280,000 or so clones, 70% to 90% of them singletons. This receptor was taken from a man younger than 35 with active or convalescent COVID-19. The chain has TRBV12-3 or TRBV12-4 and TRBJ1-1, with D uncertain. What was sequenced was peripheral blood. CDR3 loop: CASSLWANTEAFF. The CDR3 DNA reads TGTGCCAGCAGTTTATGGGCGAACACTGAAGCTTTCTTT.